A single sample is the source of the 8 T cell receptor beta chains below, sequenced in a study of T cell responses to AZD1222 COVID-19 vaccine. Measured with immunoSEQ multiplex PCR; TCRdb has only the in-frame clones, and not every one. Of about 120,000 clones in the sample, over 75% were seen once. Specimen: peripheral blood, collected on day 0 of AZD1222 vaccination. These receptors were obtained from an adult in good health.

The J gene is TRBJ2-1, the V gene TRBV28; D unresolved. V was shortened by 5 bases and J by 7 bases, with 9 bases between the two germline ends. Germline V gene sequence: CDR1 MDHEN, CDR2 SYDVKM. The CDR3 runs 12 residues. CDR3 in amino acids: CASSPGLNEQFF. The CDR3 DNA reads as TGTGCCAGCAGTCCCGGATTAAATGAGCAGTTCTTC. The full variable domain, completed using reference TRBV28 and TRBJ2-1, is DVKVTQSSRYLVKRTGEKVFLECVQDMDHENMFWYRQDPGLGLRLIYFSYDVKMKEKGDIPEGYSVSREKKERFSLILESASTNQTSMYLCASSPGLNEQFFGPGTRLTVL.

This chain uses TRBV11-2 with TRBJ2-1, with 9 bases matching TRBD1. After removal of 5 bases from V and 7 bases from J, the junction contained 12 bases not matched to a gene. CDR1 is SGHAT, CDR2 FQNNGV, per germline. This CDR3 has 16 residues. This CDR3 is CASSTQTGGSWNEQFF. The CDR3 nucleotides are TGTGCCAGCAGCACCCAAACAGGGGGCTCTTGGAATGAGCAGTTCTTC.

J is TRBJ2-2 and V is TRBV5-4; 8 positions agree with TRBD2. The CDR3 totals 15 residues. After removal of 5 bases from V and 5 bases from J, the junction contained 8 bases not matched to a gene. Per the germline V gene, CDR1 is SGHNT and CDR2 is YYREEE (reference sequence). The CDR3 DNA reads as TGTGCCAGCAGTCCGGGACTAGTCGGGACCGGGGAGCTGTTTTTT. As protein: CASSPGLVGTGELFF. The full variable domain, its missing parts supplied by reference TRBV5-4 and TRBJ2-2, is ETGVTQSPTHLIKTRGQQVTLRCSSQSGHNTVSWYQQALGQGPQFIFQYYREEENGRGNFPPRFSGLQFPNYSSELNVNALELDDSALYLCASSPGLVGTGELFFGEGSRLTVL.

The genes are TRBV28 and TRBJ1-2; TRBD1 agrees at 7 bases. V was pared by 8 bases and J by 5 bases, with 8 bases of the junction left unmatched. The CDR3 length is 13 residues. Germline assignment: CDR1 MDHEN and CDR2 SYDVKM. CDR3 amino acids: CASRRDSSYGYTF. For the CDR3, the DNA is TGTGCCAGCCGAAGGGACAGCAGTTATGGCTACACCTTC.

V is TRBV9 and J is TRBJ1-3; D perhaps matches TRBD1 (5 bases). Germline V CDR1 and CDR2: SGDLS, YYNGEE. The CDR3 has 16 amino acids. V lost 3 bases, J lost 0 bases, and 13 bases lay in between. CDR3 region: CASSGRDSSSGNTIYF. The DNA of the CDR3 is TGTGCCAGCAGCGGGAGGGACTCGAGCTCTGGAAACACCATATATTTT.

The gene calls are TRBV2 and TRBJ2-5; D ambiguous. Germline V gives CDR1 SNHLY, CDR2 FYNNEI. This CDR3 contains 10 residues. Trimming took 8 bases from V and 2 from J, leaving 3 bases between them. Here the CDR3 DNA reads TGTGCCAGCGGACAAGAGACCCAGTACTTC. Protein: CASGQETQYF.

The chain recombines TRBV12-3 or TRBV12-4 with TRBJ1-3, with D possibly matching TRBD1 (5 bases). The CDR3 totals 13 residues. V lost 3 bases and J lost 2, with 5 bases in between. CDR3 amino acids: CASSFRAGNTIYF. The DNA of the CDR3 is TGTGCCAGCAGTTTCAGGGCTGGAAACACCATATATTTT.

This clone was observed once. The V gene is TRBV23-1, the J gene TRBJ1-3; D gene unclear. TRBV23-1 is recorded as an ORF, its role being uncertain. Trimming took 3 bases from V and 2 from J, leaving 20 bases between them. The CDR3 is 18 residues long. CDR3 residues: CASSQPERGVRTGNTIYF. CDR3 coding DNA: TGCGCCAGCAGTCAGCCCGAGCGCGGGGTAAGGACTGGAAACACCATATATTTT.